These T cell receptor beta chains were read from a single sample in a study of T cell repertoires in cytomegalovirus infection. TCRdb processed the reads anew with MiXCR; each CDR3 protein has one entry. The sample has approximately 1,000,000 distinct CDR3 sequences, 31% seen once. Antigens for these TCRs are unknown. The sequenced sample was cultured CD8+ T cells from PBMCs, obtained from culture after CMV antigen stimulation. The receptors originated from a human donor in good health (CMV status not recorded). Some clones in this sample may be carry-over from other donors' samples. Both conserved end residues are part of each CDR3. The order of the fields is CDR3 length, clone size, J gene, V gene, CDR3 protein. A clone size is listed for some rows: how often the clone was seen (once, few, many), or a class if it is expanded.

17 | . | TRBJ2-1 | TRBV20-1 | CSARPSGGANIWNEQFF
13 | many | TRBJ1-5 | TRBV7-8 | CASSLEVPQPQHF
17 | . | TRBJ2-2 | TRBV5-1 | CASSSPGRHSNTGELFF
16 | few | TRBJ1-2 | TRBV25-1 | CASSEWGAELNYGYTF
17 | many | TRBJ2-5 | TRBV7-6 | CASSPLTPLTSQETQYF
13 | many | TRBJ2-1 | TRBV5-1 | CASSLSPYNEQFF
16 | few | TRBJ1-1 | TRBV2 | CASSDVTGGFDTEAFF
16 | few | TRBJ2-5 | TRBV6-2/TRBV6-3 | CASSPWGLAKEETQYF
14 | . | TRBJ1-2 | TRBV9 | CASSGLFPPWGYTF
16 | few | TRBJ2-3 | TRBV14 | CASSQGKIAGPGTQYF
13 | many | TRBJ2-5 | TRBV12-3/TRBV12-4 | CASTQAGQETQYF
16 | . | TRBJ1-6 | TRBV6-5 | CASSYREQPYNSPFHF
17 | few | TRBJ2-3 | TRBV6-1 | CASSARPRWGETDTQYF
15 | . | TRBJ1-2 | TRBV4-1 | CASSQDWKENYGYTF
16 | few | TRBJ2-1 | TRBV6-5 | CASSRPATGGGNEQFF
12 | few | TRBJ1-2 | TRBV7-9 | CASSIGSDGYTF
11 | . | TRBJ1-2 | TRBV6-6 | CATKKGDGYTF
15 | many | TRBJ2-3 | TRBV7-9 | CASSLLAGATDTQYF
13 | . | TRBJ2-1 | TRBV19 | CASKRQEYNEQFF
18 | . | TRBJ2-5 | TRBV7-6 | CASSLRSIRGGVQETQYF
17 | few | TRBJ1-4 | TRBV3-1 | CASSQDLGPPTNEKLFF
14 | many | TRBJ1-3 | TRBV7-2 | CASSSWTAGNTIYF
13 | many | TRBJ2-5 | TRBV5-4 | CASSVASEETQYF
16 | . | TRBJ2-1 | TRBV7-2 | CASSSFLAGGYNEQFF
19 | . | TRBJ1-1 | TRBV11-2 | CASSLGPGTGVRMNTEAFF
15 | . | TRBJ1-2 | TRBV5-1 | CASSSLTGVDYGYTF
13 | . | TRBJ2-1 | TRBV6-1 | CASSSGSPGEQFF
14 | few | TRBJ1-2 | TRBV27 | CASSFQKGWYGYTF
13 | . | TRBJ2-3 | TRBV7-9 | CANSPRPVDTQYF
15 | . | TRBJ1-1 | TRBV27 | CASRVYTGANTEAFF
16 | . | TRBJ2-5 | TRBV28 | CASRVRSGGVQETQYF
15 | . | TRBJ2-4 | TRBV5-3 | CARSRRGQGKNIQYF
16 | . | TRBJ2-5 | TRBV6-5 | CASTEDSLEGEETQYF
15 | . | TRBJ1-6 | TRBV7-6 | CASNSGTGDNSPLHF
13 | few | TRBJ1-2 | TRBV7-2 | CASPKWENHGYTF
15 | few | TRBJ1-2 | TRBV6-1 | CASSAPASPNYGYTF
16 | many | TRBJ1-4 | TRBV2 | CASSVNWPGKNEKLFF
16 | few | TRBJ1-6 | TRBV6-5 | CASSYNGILDNSPLHF
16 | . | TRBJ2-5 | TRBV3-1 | CASSQDRRDREETQYF